The 25 T cell receptor beta chains presented below share a single source sample, sequenced in a study of shared clonotypes between healthy human individuals. The protocol was immunoSEQ multiplex PCR, while the TCRdb copy is restricted to in-frame clones and leaves out a portion. The sample includes roughly 2.4 million clones, under 97% of them seen just once. Sequencing input: naive CD4+ T cells sorted from blood. As for subset: CD45RA+ positively selected. These receptors all come from a man aged 18 to 29 in good health.

The chain carries TRBV4-1 and TRBJ2-7; possibly TRBD1 for D (5 bases). CDR1 MGHRA and CDR2 YSYEKL come from the germline V gene. The CDR3 extends over 15 amino acids. V lost 1 base, J lost 3 bases, and 13 bases lay in between. Here the CDR3 DNA reads TGCGCCAGCAGCCAAGCCAGGGTTGGGCGCTACGAGCAGTACTTC. Its translation is CASSQARVGRYEQYF.

This chain's CDR3 is CATRRGGTEAFF. DNA of the CDR3: TGTGCCACCAGAAGGGGGGGGACTGAAGCTTTCTTT. V gene TRBV6-5 combines with J gene TRBJ1-1; tentative D call: TRBD1 (6 bases). V was clipped by 10 bases and J by 5 bases, with 14 bases between them. Germline CDR1 reads MNHEY; CDR2 reads SVGAGI. This CDR3 has 12 amino acids.

In the case of this clone: The sample has other DNA sequences that encode this CDR3 too. This chain connects TRBV5-1 to TRBJ1-1, with a weak D call TRBD1 (6 bases). The CDR3 totals 15 residues. The V gene's germline CDR1 is SGHRS and CDR2 YFSETQ. Trimming left V 0 bases short and J 1 base short, with 10 bases between. The CDR3 region is CASSLAGQPNTEAFF. DNA of the CDR3: TGCGCCAGCAGCTTGGCCGGACAGCCGAACACTGAAGCTTTCTTT.

The rearrangement uses TRBV7-8 and TRBJ2-1, with 12 positions matching TRBD2. V dropped 2 bases and J dropped 5; count of bases not matched to a gene: 10. Germline CDR1 SGHVS, CDR2 FQNEAQ. There are 18 residues in the CDR3. CDR3 sequence reads: CASSLNRRRLAGDNEQFF. CDR3 sequence (DNA): TGTGCCAGCAGCTTAAATAGACGGAGACTAGCGGGGGACAATGAGCAGTTCTTC. The whole variable domain, remainder taken from reference TRBV7-8 and TRBJ2-1, is GAGVSQSPRYKVAKRGQDVALRCDPISGHVSLFWYQQALGQGPEFLTYFQNEAQLDKSGLPSDRFFAERPEGSVSTLKIQRTQQEDSAVYLCASSLNRRRLAGDNEQFFGPGTRLTVL.

The chain recombines TRBV25-1 with TRBJ1-6; no reliable D call. Per germline, CDR1 MGHDK and CDR2 SYGVNS. Trimming took off 6 bases at V and 0 bases at J, with 9 bases between the two ends. This CDR3 spans 15 amino acids. This CDR3 reads CASREPGSYNSPLHF. CDR3 nucleotides: TGTGCCAGCAGGGAGCCGGGCTCCTATAATTCACCCCTCCACTTT.

J is TRBJ2-5 and V is TRBV25-1; D possibly matches TRBD1 or TRBD2 (7 bases each). Trimming pared 2 bases from V and 5 bases from J, leaving 15 bases between. The CDR3 totals 15 residues. The germline V gene has CDR1 MGHDK and CDR2 SYGVNS. CDR3 nucleotides: TGTGCCAGCAGTGAAGTAGGGCAGGGGGGGGAGACCCAGTACTTC. Amino acids: CASSEVGQGGETQYF. Based on the CDR3 plus reference TRBV25-1 and TRBJ2-5, the full variable domain is EADIYQTPRYLVIGTGKKITLECSQTMGHDKMYWYQQDPGMELHLIHYSYGVNSTEKGDLSSESTVSRIRTEHFPLTLESARPSHTSQYLCASSEVGQGGETQYFGPGTRLLVL.

The chain recombines TRBV18 with TRBJ1-1; TRBD1 matches 8 bases. Trimming removed 8 bases from V and 5 bases from J; junction bases left unmatched: 10. Germline V gene lookup returns CDR1 KGHSH and CDR2 LQKENI. The CDR3 is 14 amino acids. CDR3 nucleotide sequence: TGTGCCAGCGCAGGACAGGGTATTATAACTGAAGCTTTCTTT. Its translation: CASAGQGIITEAFF.

The table lists this clone with a count of one. The genes are TRBV6-1 and TRBJ2-7; the D gene could be TRBD1 or TRBD2 (7 bases each). The germline gives CDR1 MNHNS, CDR2 SASEGT. The V and J ends lost 2 bases and 2 bases respectively, with 19 bases between them. CDR3 length: 17 residues. The CDR3: CASSEPGAGGAAYEQYF. CDR3 bases: TGTGCCAGCAGTGAACCGGGGGCAGGGGGGGCAGCCTACGAGCAGTACTTC.

This chain connects TRBV11-3 to TRBJ2-1; D may be TRBD2 (6 bases). The CDR3 consists of 13 residues. Deletions cut 5 bases from V and 7 bases from J, with 12 bases between. Germline V CDR1 and CDR2: SGHNT, YENEEA. The CDR3 is CASSPGTRNEQFF. In DNA form, the CDR3 reads TGTGCCAGCAGCCCGGGGACTCGGAATGAGCAGTTCTTC.

The rearrangement links TRBV30 to TRBJ2-7; 8 bases map to TRBD2. The CDR3 is made up of 13 amino acids. The junction had 7 bases not matched to a gene; V was cut back by 3 bases and J by 6 bases. Germline V gene data show CDR1 as GTSNPN and CDR2 as SVGIG (reference sequence). The CDR3, as DNA: TGTGCCTGGAGGACGGGGGGGACGGGCGAGCAGTACTTC. Translating it yields CAWRTGGTGEQYF.

Regarding this clone: The sample carries other DNA sequences with the same CDR3. This sequence joins TRBV7-9 and TRBJ1-4; 7 nucleotides agree with TRBD1. The CDR3 sequence is 15 residues long. CDR1 SEHNR and CDR2 FQNEAQ come from the germline V gene (reference sequence). The trim removed 1 base at V and 4 bases at J, leaving 3 bases unmatched. This CDR3 reads CASSLGGDSNEKLFF. CDR3 DNA: TGTGCCAGCAGCTTAGGGGGGGACAGTAATGAAAAACTGTTTTTT. Full variable domain (outside the CDR3, taken from reference TRBV7-9 and TRBJ1-4): DTGVSQNPRHKITKRGQNVTFRCDPISEHNRLYWYRQTLGQGPEFLTYFQNEAQLEKSRLLSDRFSAERPKGSFSTLEIQRTEQGDSAMYLCASSLGGDSNEKLFFGSGTQLSVL.

The rearrangement uses TRBV6-1 and TRBJ1-2, with TRBD1 matching 11 bases. CDR3 size: 16 residues. Trimming at V came to 2 bases and at J to 4 bases, leaving 6 bases not matched to a gene. Germline CDR1 reads MNHNS; CDR2 reads SASEGT. CDR3 sequence: CASSEMGTGGSYGYTF. The CDR3 DNA follows: TGTGCCAGCAGTGAAATGGGGACAGGGGGTTCCTATGGCTACACCTTC.

This clone appeared once. The chain links TRBV14 to TRBJ2-7, with 7 bases identical to TRBD1. V trimming: 4 bases; J trimming: 9 bases; junction bases outside the gene matches: 12. Germline V gene lookup returns CDR1 SGHDN and CDR2 FVKESK. This CDR3 is 14 amino acids long. CDR3 coding DNA: TGTGCCAGCAGCCGAACAGGGGTAAACCCCTTGCAGTACTTC. This encodes CASSRTGVNPLQYF.

About this clone itself: Other DNA sequences of this sample code for an identical CDR3. V and J are TRBV30 and TRBJ2-5; a possible D gene is TRBD2 (5 bases). This CDR3 spans 11 amino acids. The germline V gene has CDR1 GTSNPN and CDR2 SVGIG (reference sequence). V gave up 8 bases and J gave up 2 bases, with 9 bases separating them. In nucleotides, the CDR3 is TGTGCCGGAGGCCCGCAAGAGACCCAGTACTTC. Its protein product is CAGGPQETQYF.

The rearrangement links TRBV7-8 to TRBJ2-1, with TRBD1 matching 8 bases. Germline V lookup: CDR1 SGHVS, CDR2 FQNEAQ. The V and J ends lost 2 bases and 8 bases, in that order; junction bases with no gene match: 8. CDR3 length: 15 amino acids. CDR3 nucleotides: TGTGCCAGCAGCTTACAGGGGGCGCGTTTCGATGAGCAGTTCTTC. It specifies CASSLQGARFDEQFF.

This rearrangement joins TRBV7-6 to TRBJ1-2; no firm D call. Germline CDR1 SGHVS, CDR2 FNYEAQ. Trimming took 5 bases from V and 4 from J, leaving 8 bases between them. This CDR3 has 12 residues. The DNA for the CDR3 is TGTGCCAGCAGCCCCCCGGGCTATGGCTACACCTTC. Translation gives CASSPPGYGYTF.

The chain couples TRBV2 to TRBJ2-2, with D maybe TRBD1 (5 bases). The CDR3 is 15 amino acids. Germline values: CDR1 SNHLY, CDR2 FYNNEI. V was pared by 8 bases and J by 1 base, with 14 bases between. The CDR3 loop is CASSGHGLNTGELFF. CDR3 coding DNA: TGTGCCAGCTCAGGGCATGGTCTGAACACCGGGGAGCTGTTTTTT. The full variable domain, completed using reference TRBV2 and TRBJ2-2, is EPEVTQTPSHQVTQMGQEVILRCVPISNHLYFYWYRQILGQKVEFLVSFYNNEISEKSEIFDDQFSVERPDGSNFTLKIRSTKLEDSAMYFCASSGHGLNTGELFFGEGSRLTVL.

Comment on this clone: The sample contains more than one DNA sequence encoding this CDR3. The chain links TRBV6-1 to TRBJ1-1; D is perhaps TRBD1 (5 bases). The CDR3 covers 11 residues. Per the germline V gene, CDR1 is MNHNS and CDR2 is SASEGT. V gave up 5 bases and J gave up 14 bases, with 15 bases separating them. The CDR3 sequence is CASSWDGSSFF. DNA for the CDR3: TGTGCCAGCAGTTGGGACGGCTCATCCTTCTTT.

The chain joins TRBV15 to TRBJ2-7; D gene unclear. The CDR3 covers 13 residues. The germline V and J ends were trimmed by 3 bases and 1 base, with 7 bases remaining between them. Looked up from germline, CDR1 is LNHNV and CDR2 is YYDKDF (reference sequence). The CDR3 loop reads CATSRDVSYEQYF. The CDR3 nucleotides are TGTGCCACCAGCAGGGATGTATCCTACGAGCAGTACTTC.

In regard to this clone: The junction departs from the called germline gene at one end, perhaps through a read error. J is TRBJ2-7 and V is TRBV28, with D unresolved. CDR1 and CDR2 from the germline V gene are MDHEN and SYDVKM. CDR3 length equals 12 residues. The CDR3 sequence is CASSFRGYHKDF. DNA of the CDR3: TGTGCCAGCAGTTTTAGAGGCTACCACAAGGACTTC.

J is TRBJ2-7 and V is TRBV11-2, with TRBD1 as a possible D gene (5 bases). Germline CDR1 reads SGHAT; CDR2 reads FQNNGV. CDR3 length: 15 residues. The V gene lost 1 base and the J gene lost 4 bases, with 14 bases spanning the gap. Here the CDR3 reads CASSLAAGIIYEQYF. The CDR3 DNA follows: TGTGCCAGCAGCTTAGCGGCAGGGATCATTTACGAGCAGTACTTC.

This sequence joins TRBV28 and TRBJ1-1, with D tentatively TRBD1 (6 bases). Germline V gene lookup returns CDR1 MDHEN and CDR2 SYDVKM. Trimming shortened V by 5 bases and J by 3 bases, and 13 bases separated the two germline ends. The CDR3 is 14 amino acids. CDR3 region: CASSAQGWDTEAFF. CDR3 nucleotides: TGTGCCAGCAGTGCCCAGGGGTGGGACACTGAAGCTTTCTTT.

The V gene is TRBV18, the J gene TRBJ1-2; D perhaps matches TRBD1 (6 bases). The germline V gene has CDR1 KGHSH and CDR2 LQKENI. The CDR3 runs 14 residues. V was shortened by 2 bases and J by 3 bases, with 10 bases between the two germline ends. CDR3 residues: CASSPKGGDYGYTF. In DNA form, the CDR3 reads TGTGCCAGCTCACCAAAGGGGGGAGACTATGGCTACACCTTC.

The rearrangement uses TRBV7-6 and TRBJ2-7, with D hard to call. Trimming left V 1 base short and J 2 bases short, with 6 bases between. The germline V gene has CDR1 SGHVS and CDR2 FNYEAQ. This CDR3 is built from 13 residues. The CDR3 region has the DNA TGTGCCAGCAGCTTAGGACGGGCCTACGAGCAGTACTTC. Residues: CASSLGRAYEQYF.

This sequence joins TRBV11-3 and TRBJ2-3; 9 bases match TRBD2. CDR1 SGHNT and CDR2 YENEEA come from the germline V gene. This CDR3 contains 15 residues. Trimming cost V 0 bases and J 6 bases; bases outside gene matches: 4. CDR3 amino acids: CASSLEGLASDTQYF. The CDR3 bases are TGTGCCAGCAGCTTAGAGGGACTAGCATCCGATACGCAGTATTTT.